This TCR beta chain was retrieved from a study of T cells after yellow fever vaccination. This CDR3 contains 15 residues. Germline lookup yields CDR1 MGHRA and CDR2 YSYEKL. Researchers made TCR cDNA using 5'RACE template switching, and this step added a universal primer site and UMIs. TCRdb redid the calling of the 5' RACE reads with MiXCR, one entry per CDR3 protein. This table has hundreds of thousands of distinct CDR3 sequences, 17% appearing once. The study's findings and limits: Post-booster repertoires again held most primary-vaccination clones (about 96% CD4, roughly 90% CD8). High-abundance clonotypes from the bulk population could contaminate FACS-sorted repertoires. The secondary T-cell response peaked on day 5, not day 15, but was weaker.

Points on this clonotype: The antigen is undetermined. One end of the junction fails to match germline, which may point to a read error.

The clonotype comes from a man between 18 and 29 years old who received the YFV17D yellow fever vaccine. V usage is TRBV4-1 and J usage is TRBJ2-7, with 9 bases lining up with TRBD1. Material: PBMCs, obtained 5 days after the first yellow fever vaccination. CDR3 sequence: CASSQGTGVFYEHYF. CDR3 coding DNA: TGCGCCAGCAGCCAAGGGACAGGGGTTTTCTACGAGCACTACTTC.